This TCR beta chain is drawn from a study of cytomegalovirus exposure and HLA in healthy donors. The ends were cut back, 4 bases at V and 6 bases at J, with 18 bases in the middle. Germline V gene data show CDR1 as LGHNA and CDR2 as YNFKEQ. CDR3 length equals 16 residues. As regards this clone: Its specificity is not known.

Generated by immunoSEQ multiplex PCR, the TCRdb table keeps only in-frame clones and is missing some. The sample lists 71,000 or so clones; 85% to 95% were seen once. Study-level results: CMV antigen specificity of a few CMV-associated chains was confirmed in vitro.

The V gene is TRBV4-2, the J gene TRBJ2-2; D unresolved. This TCR derives from a man younger than 35 in good health and CMV-seropositive. The sequenced material came from PBMCs. The CDR3 sequence: CASSLEIGGLAGELFF. CDR3 bases: TGTGCCAGCAGCCTCGAGATCGGCGGATTGGCCGGGGAGCTGTTTTTT.